This TCR beta chain comes out of a study of blood T cell repertoires in COVID-19. The CDR3 has 15 residues. Trimming left V 4 bases short and J 2 bases short, with 15 bases between. CDR1 is SEHNR, CDR2 FQNEAQ, per germline (reference sequence). In the original analysis: Amplification of reference gene primers was used by the study to estimate nucleated cell counts. Here immunoSEQ multiplex PCR was the method, and the copy in TCRdb shows in-frame clones only, minus some. V and J calls and clone size come straight from that table; D and trimming were deduced from the DNA. Counted here are some 520,000 clones, 89% occurring once; the ten biggest clones make up roughly 0.9%.

This receptor was obtained from a man between 18 and 35 years old with COVID-19, enrolled during active disease. The chain recombines TRBV7-9 with TRBJ2-7, with TRBD1 as a possible D gene (5 bases). Material for sequencing was peripheral blood. The CDR3 DNA reads as TGTGCCAGCAGCTCTTCCGACAGACCCGCCTACGAGCAGTACTTC. The encoded protein is CASSSSDRPAYEQYF. Complete variable domain (other parts from reference TRBV7-9 and TRBJ2-7): DTGVSQNPRHKITKRGQNVTFRCDPISEHNRLYWYRQTLGQGPEFLTYFQNEAQLEKSRLLSDRFSAERPKGSFSTLEIQRTEQGDSAMYLCASSSSDRPAYEQYFGPGTRLTVT.